These 10 T cell receptor beta chains were sequenced from one sample in a study of T cell clones after liver transplantation. Repertoires were generated with immunoSEQ multiplex PCR, while TCRdb's copy carries only in-frame clones and drops some. This table holds 7,000 to 8,000 clones, 80% found once. The material sequenced was CD8+ T cells from blood, taken before liver transplant. The receptors come from a human donor who received a liver transplant.

The CDR3 is CASSVNLAGTTGELFF. As DNA, the CDR3 is TGTGCCAGCAGCGTAAATCTAGCGGGGACCACCGGGGAGCTGTTTTTT. V and J are TRBV9 and TRBJ2-2, with 9 nucleotides matching TRBD2. CDR3 size: 16 residues. Trimming took 1 base from V and 4 from J; bases not matched to a gene: 5. CDR1 and CDR2 (germline): SGDLS, YYNGEE.

This chain uses TRBV5-6 with TRBJ1-2; D perhaps matches TRBD1 (6 bases). Per the germline V gene, CDR1 is SGHDT and CDR2 is YYEEEE. The CDR3 runs 14 residues. V was cut by 1 base and J by 2 bases, with 9 bases left in between. Written as DNA, the CDR3 is TGTGCCAGCAGCTTGTCAGGGGCGAACTATGGCTACACCTTC. Its translation is CASSLSGANYGYTF.

The genes are TRBV7-6 and TRBJ1-1, with 12 bases aligning to TRBD1. Germline CDR1 reads SGHVS; CDR2 reads FNYEAQ. CDR3 length: 17 residues. V dropped 1 base and J dropped 4; count of bases not matched to a gene: 7. CDR3 sequence reads: CASSLDGTGGQGTEAFF. Written as DNA, the CDR3 is TGTGCCAGCAGCTTAGACGGGACAGGGGGCCAAGGCACTGAAGCTTTCTTT.

The chain carries TRBV5-6 and TRBJ2-2; weak D call: TRBD1 (6 bases). In germline, CDR1 is SGHDT, CDR2 YYEEEE. The V gene lost 3 bases and the J gene lost 0 bases, with 12 bases spanning the gap. This CDR3 has 16 amino acids. This CDR3 reads CASSSPGQTNTGELFF. In DNA, the CDR3 is TGTGCCAGCAGCTCCCCGGGACAAACGAACACCGGGGAGCTGTTTTTT.

As regards this clone: An end of the junction does not agree with germline; a read error may underlie this. The gene calls are TRBV27 and TRBJ2-7, with D possibly being TRBD1 (6 bases). Per germline, CDR1 MNHEY and CDR2 SMNVEV (reference sequence). The CDR3 consists of 18 residues. The CDR3 DNA is TGTGCCAGCAGTCTATCCATATCCATTGGGGCAGGGGCCTACGAGCAGTACTTC. This encodes CASSLSISIGAGAYEQYF.

The CDR3, as DNA: TGCGCCAGCAGCCCGTCCGGGACAACGGGTAACACTGAAGCTTTCTTT. Protein sequence: CASSPSGTTGNTEAFF. This chain connects TRBV5-1 to TRBJ1-1; D might be TRBD1 (6 bases). The CDR3 sequence is 16 residues long. Trimming pared 4 bases from V and 2 bases from J, leaving 18 bases between. Germline assignment: CDR1 SGHRS and CDR2 YFSETQ.

CDR3 amino acids: CASSLVQPDTDTQYF. Here the CDR3 DNA reads TGCGCCAGCAGCTTGGTACAGCCAGACACAGATACGCAGTATTTT. The chain links TRBV5-1 to TRBJ2-3, with D hard to call. The germline V gene encodes CDR1 SGHRS and CDR2 YFSETQ. The V and J ends lost 0 bases and 2 bases respectively, with 10 bases between them. The CDR3 totals 15 residues. Variable domain in full (rest from reference TRBV5-1 and TRBJ2-3): KAGVTQTPRYLIKTRGQQVTLSCSPISGHRSVSWYQQTPGQGLQFLFEYFSETQRNKGNFPGRFSGRQFSNSRSEMNVSTLELGDSALYLCASSLVQPDTDTQYFGPGTRLTVL.

The chain carries TRBV9 and TRBJ2-7, with D possibly matching TRBD1 (6 bases). Germline lookup yields CDR1 SGDLS and CDR2 YYNGEE. The CDR3 is made up of 12 amino acids. V was cut by 1 base and J by 6 bases, with 8 bases left in between. The CDR3 DNA reads as TGTGCCAGCAGCGTACAGGGGTCCGAGCAGTACTTC. Translating gives CASSVQGSEQYF.

This chain connects TRBV30 to TRBJ2-5; possibly TRBD1 for D (6 bases). The tail of the sequence fits TRBJ2-7 better, so the J call may be wrong. Germline V gene lookup returns CDR1 GTSNPN and CDR2 SVGIG (reference sequence). The CDR3 contains 12 residues. CDR3 loop: CAWRAPRGEQYF. CDR3 DNA: TGTGCCTGGAGGGCCCCCAGGGGCGAGCAGTACTTC.

This chain joins TRBV6-1 and TRBJ2-7, with a tentative D call TRBD1 (5 bases). CDR1 is MNHNS and CDR2 is SASEGT in the germline V gene. V gave up 0 bases and J gave up 4 bases, with 13 bases separating them. This CDR3 region has 15 residues. The CDR3 loop is CASSEAGDDRYEQYF. The CDR3, as DNA: TGTGCCAGCAGTGAAGCAGGGGATGATCGGTACGAGCAGTACTTC.